These T cell receptor beta chains were read from a single sample in a study of cytotoxic CD8 clonotypes in ibrutinib-treated CLL. The protocol was immunoSEQ multiplex PCR, while the TCRdb copy is restricted to in-frame clones and leaves out a portion. The sample yields about 63,000 clones, 45% to 60% seen once. The specimen comprised PBMCs, sampled after 12 months of ibrutinib treatment. The receptors here all came from a human donor with chronic lymphocytic leukemia. Both conserved end residues are part of each CDR3. The order of the fields is D gene, J gene, V gene, clone size, CDR3 protein, CDR3 DNA. D genes are given only for firm matches. Not every row has a clone size; where given, it reads once, few, many or a size class.

>TRBD1|TRBJ2-7|TRBV27|many
CASSYGGTGGSEQYF
TGTGCCAGCAGTTATGGGGGGACAGGGGGTTCCGAGCAGTACTTC
>NA|TRBJ1-6|TRBV11-2|few
CASSLGPTPLHF
TGTGCCAGCAGCTTAGGACCGACACCCCTCCACTTT
>NA|TRBJ1-2|TRBV9|NA
CASSYDGNYGYTF
TGTGCCAGCAGTTATGACGGTAACTATGGCTACACCTTC
>NA|TRBJ2-3|TRBV14|NA
CASGKQGTDTQYF
TGTGCCAGCGGCAAACAGGGCACAGATACGCAGTATTTT
>NA|TRBJ1-5|TRBV7-9|few
CASSLAHNQPQHF
TGTGCCAGCAGCTTAGCCCACAATCAGCCCCAGCATTTT
>NA|TRBJ1-1|TRBV5-1|many
CASSPGQRMNTEAFF
TGCGCCAGCAGCCCCGGACAGCGCATGAACACTGAAGCTTTCTTT
>TRBD2|TRBJ2-1|TRBV5-1|NA
CASSPGIVAGGLYNEQFF
TGCGCCAGCAGCCCGGGGATCGTAGCGGGAGGGCTCTACAATGAGCAGTTCTTC
>NA|TRBJ2-7|TRBV27|few
CASSFQGSSYEQYF
TGTGCCAGCAGTTTCCAGGGGAGCTCCTACGAGCAGTACTTC
>NA|TRBJ1-1|TRBV5-1|NA
CASSFKSGALNTEAFF
TGCGCCAGCAGCTTTAAGTCAGGGGCACTGAACACTGAAGCTTTCTTT
>NA|TRBJ2-1|TRBV12-5|few
CASGLYNEQFF
TGTGCTAGTGGCCTCTACAATGAGCAGTTCTTC
>NA|TRBJ2-1|TRBV5-1|NA
CASRGRVIDEQFF
TGCGCCAGCAGAGGCAGGGTTATCGATGAGCAGTTCTTC
>NA|TRBJ2-1|TRBV7-9|many
CASSLDEQFF
TGTGCCAGCAGCTTAGATGAGCAGTTCTTC
>NA|TRBJ2-3|TRBV9|few
CASSDRGGTDTQYF
TGTGCCAGCAGCGACAGGGGAGGGACAGATACGCAGTATTTT
>TRBD1|TRBJ2-1|TRBV2|once
CASSPSTGRDEQFF
TGTGCCAGCAGTCCTTCGACAGGGAGAGATGAGCAGTTCTTC
>NA|TRBJ1-2|TRBV27|few
CASSLKGGNYGYTF
TGTGCCAGCAGTTTAAAGGGGGGCAACTATGGCTACACCTTC
>TRBD1|TRBJ2-7|TRBV30|NA
CAWRPPGQGFSHEQYF
TGTGCCTGGAGGCCCCCGGGACAGGGGTTTTCACACGAGCAGTACTTC
>TRBD2|TRBJ2-3|TRBV5-1|NA
CASSFGTSGTSRTDTQYF
TGCGCCAGCAGCTTTGGGACTAGCGGGACCTCTCGCACAGATACGCAGTATTTT
>NA|TRBJ1-5|TRBV6-1|NA
CASSARAQVGAQPQHF
TGTGCCAGCAGTGCGCGTGCCCAGGTGGGAGCTCAGCCCCAGCATTTT
>NA|TRBJ2-3|TRBV5-1|NA
CASSQSDTQYF
TGCGCCAGCAGCCAATCAGATACGCAGTATTTT
>TRBD1|TRBJ2-7|TRBV5-5|few
CASSLIGQGAGEQYF
TGTGCCAGCAGCTTGATTGGACAGGGGGCAGGAGAGCAGTACTTC
>TRBD1|TRBJ1-6|TRBV6-6|NA
CASSNGQGGNSPLHF
TGTGCCAGCAGTAACGGACAGGGAGGTAATTCACCCCTCCACTTT
>TRBD1|TRBJ1-1|TRBV29-1|many
CSVQGAGGTEAFF
TGCAGCGTTCAGGGGGCAGGCGGCACTGAAGCTTTCTTT